Shown below are 29 T cell receptor beta chains from a single sample sequenced in a study of cytomegalovirus exposure and HLA in healthy donors (TCRdb year 2017). The library was produced with the immunoSEQ multiplex PCR assay. Sourced from immuneACCESS, this table was stored by TCRdb with only in-frame sequences that have V and J called. A share of the clones is absent; for the studies checked, an unresolved V gene accounts for under half, and the remainder has no known explanation. The sample data list around 63,000 clones, and more than 80% of these were observed just once. More than 1% of the sample is held by the ten biggest clonotypes. Sequences were obtained from PBMCs. The receptors were sampled from a woman aged 18-29 years in good health and CMV-seronegative.

The chain has TRBV6-5 and TRBJ2-7, with a tentative D call TRBD2 (5 bases). From germline, CDR1 is MNHEY and CDR2 SVGAGI. Trimming stripped 6 bases from V and 0 bases from J, with 12 bases between. There are 14 residues in the CDR3. The CDR3 sequence is CASRVGRGSYEQYF. The CDR3 bases are TGTGCCAGCAGGGTCGGTCGGGGCTCCTACGAGCAGTACTTC.

The chain carries TRBV27 and TRBJ1-4; 11 nucleotides agree with TRBD1. With V trimmed by 6 bases and J by 8 bases, 8 bases remained unmatched. The CDR3 has 15 residues. Per the germline V gene, CDR1 is MNHEY and CDR2 is SMNVEV (reference sequence). The CDR3 region is CASRRTGGAREKLFF. The CDR3 DNA reads as TGTGCCAGCAGACGGACAGGGGGCGCGAGGGAAAAACTGTTTTTT.

The sample holds one count of this clone. This chain connects TRBV19 to TRBJ1-2; 7 nucleotides line up with TRBD1. The CDR3 sequence is 13 residues long. The germline gives CDR1 LNHDA, CDR2 SQIVND (reference sequence). The V and J ends lost 5 bases and 7 bases, in that order; junction bases with no gene match: 7. CDR3 sequence: CASSHRTGGGYTF. The CDR3 DNA follows: TGTGCCAGTAGTCATAGGACAGGAGGTGGCTACACCTTC.

The genes are TRBV19 and TRBJ1-5, with 7 bases aligning to TRBD1. The junction had 10 bases not matched to a gene; V was cut back by 3 bases and J by 2 bases. Germline V gives CDR1 LNHDA, CDR2 SQIVND (reference sequence). This CDR3 contains 17 residues. The CDR3 spells CASSILPAGGRNQPQHF. The DNA for the CDR3 is TGTGCCAGTAGTATTCTCCCGGCAGGGGGTCGCAATCAGCCCCAGCATTTT.

This clone showed up just once. The V and J genes are TRBV5-1 and TRBJ2-3, with 7 bases matching TRBD2. This CDR3 spans 16 amino acids. After removal of 1 base from V and 1 base from J, the junction contained 6 bases not matched to a gene. CDR1 is SGHRS, CDR2 YFSETQ, per germline. DNA for the CDR3: TGCGCCAGCAGCTTGCGGGGCGGGAGAGGCACAGATACGCAGTATTTT. Its protein product is CASSLRGGRGTDTQYF.

The chain carries TRBV11-2 and TRBJ2-7, with 8 bases fitting TRBD2. Unmatched junction bases numbered 21, after V lost 5 bases and J lost 3 bases. Germline V lookup: CDR1 SGHAT, CDR2 FQNNGV. The CDR3 is made up of 19 amino acids. As DNA, the CDR3 is TGTGCCAGCAGCCTACTCCTGGCTGGGGCGGGAGGTCCGGGCTACGAGCAGTACTTC. Encoded protein: CASSLLLAGAGGPGYEQYF.

This chain joins TRBV19 and TRBJ1-4, with 9 bases fitting TRBD1. Germline CDR1 LNHDA, CDR2 SQIVND (reference sequence). Trimming took 2 bases from V and 7 from J; bases not matched to a gene: 11. This CDR3 has 17 residues. The CDR3, as DNA: TGTGCCAGTAGTATACCCCGACAGGGGGGACGAGGTGAAAAACTGTTTTTT. The encoded protein is CASSIPRQGGRGEKLFF.

V usage is TRBV5-4 and J usage is TRBJ2-7; unclear D gene. Trimming took 0 bases from V and 0 from J, leaving 7 bases between them. The CDR3 is made up of 14 amino acids. Germline CDR1 SGHNT, CDR2 YYREEE (reference sequence). For the CDR3, the DNA is TGTGCCAGCAGCTTGGAACCAGACTCCTACGAGCAGTACTTC. Protein: CASSLEPDSYEQYF.

V usage is TRBV7-5 and J usage is TRBJ2-2; the table's D call TRBD2 went unverified against the DNA. TRBV7-5 is deemed a pseudogene. This CDR3 has 16 amino acids. The CDR3 DNA follows: TGTGTCAGAAGACCAAGACTAGCGGGTTGTTCCGGGGAGCTGTTTTTT. Translation gives CVRRPRLAGCSGELFF.

The chain carries TRBV7-9 and TRBJ2-1; the D gene is possibly TRBD2 (6 bases). The CDR3 is made up of 18 amino acids. Trimming took 10 bases from V and 0 from J, leaving 25 bases between them. Germline V gene data show CDR1 as SEHNR and CDR2 as FQNEAQ (reference sequence). The CDR3 DNA is TGTGCCACCCTCGGACTTGCGGGGCCCGAAAGCTCCTACAATGAGCAGTTCTTC. It codes for CATLGLAGPESSYNEQFF.

V usage is TRBV19 and J usage is TRBJ1-2, with 9 bases lining up with TRBD1. Germline lookup yields CDR1 LNHDA and CDR2 SQIVND (reference sequence). The CDR3 consists of 14 residues. With V trimmed by 2 bases and J by 7 bases, 5 bases remained unmatched. The CDR3 here is CASSINRGQSGYTF. Written as DNA, the CDR3 is TGTGCCAGTAGTATAAACAGGGGGCAATCTGGCTACACCTTC.

The rearrangement uses TRBV6-1 and TRBJ2-2; D is perhaps TRBD1 (6 bases). V was shortened by 2 bases and J by 3 bases, with 19 bases between the two germline ends. The CDR3 is 18 amino acids. Germline CDR1 reads MNHNS; CDR2 reads SASEGT. The CDR3 DNA follows: TGTGCCAGCAGTGAACTTAGGCAGGGGACCTTATACACCGGGGAGCTGTTTTTT. Its protein is CASSELRQGTLYTGELFF.

V gene TRBV7-9 combines with J gene TRBJ2-1, with D hard to call. Germline loops: CDR1 SEHNR, CDR2 FQNEAQ (reference sequence). The CDR3 consists of 17 residues. V was trimmed by 2 bases and J by 4 bases, leaving 18 bases between them. Here the CDR3 reads CASSLTIGEAPYNEQFF. The CDR3 DNA sequence: TGTGCCAGCAGCTTAACGATCGGAGAGGCCCCTTACAATGAGCAGTTCTTC.

This sequence joins TRBV7-8 and TRBJ2-2; 7 bases fit TRBD1. The V and J ends lost 5 bases and 3 bases, in that order; junction bases with no gene match: 6. The CDR3 runs 15 residues. Looked up from germline, CDR1 is SGHVS and CDR2 is FQNEAQ. The DNA of the CDR3 is TGTGCCAGCAGCCCGCTTACAGGGGACACCGGGGAGCTGTTTTTT. This sequence encodes CASSPLTGDTGELFF. Looking up the rest from reference TRBV7-8 and TRBJ2-2 gives the full variable domain: GAGVSQSPRYKVAKRGQDVALRCDPISGHVSLFWYQQALGQGPEFLTYFQNEAQLDKSGLPSDRFFAERPEGSVSTLKIQRTQQEDSAVYLCASSPLTGDTGELFFGEGSRLTVL.

J is TRBJ1-2 and V is TRBV5-6, with D unclear. Germline loops: CDR1 SGHDT, CDR2 YYEEEE. This CDR3 comprises 12 residues. V lost 1 base and J lost 13, with 14 bases in between. The DNA for the CDR3 is TGTGCCAGCAGCTTGCTGCGTAGTGTGCTCACCTTC. The encoded protein is CASSLLRSVLTF.

The chain couples TRBV28 to TRBJ1-2; D perhaps matches TRBD1 (6 bases). The V end was cut by 6 bases, the J end by 2 bases, with 16 bases between. The CDR3 totals 15 residues. Germline V gives CDR1 MDHEN, CDR2 SYDVKM. As DNA, the CDR3 is TGTGCCAGCAGGAGACCGGGACAACTCAACTATGGCTACACCTTC. Protein: CASRRPGQLNYGYTF.

This chain uses TRBV30 with TRBJ2-7, with D possibly TRBD1 on 7 matching bases. CDR3 length: 16 residues. Germline CDR1 is GTSNPN and CDR2 is SVGIG (reference sequence). Trimming took off 3 bases at V and 2 bases at J, with 20 bases between the two ends. The CDR3 sequence: CAWSLRGLAIPYEQYF. For the CDR3, the DNA is TGTGCCTGGAGCTTAAGGGGGCTAGCGATTCCCTACGAGCAGTACTTC. Filled out from reference TRBV30 and TRBJ2-7, the complete variable domain reads SQTIHQWPATLVQPVGSPLSLECTVEGTSNPNLYWYRQAAGRGLQLLFYSVGIGQISSEVPQNLSASRPQDRQFILSSKKLLLSDSGFYLCAWSLRGLAIPYEQYFGPGTRLTVT.

This clone has just a few counts. J is TRBJ2-3 and V is TRBV27; D may be TRBD1 (6 bases). The length of the CDR3 is 15 residues. Germline V gene data show CDR1 as MNHEY and CDR2 as SMNVEV (reference sequence). Trimming removed 5 bases at V and 0 bases at J, with 12 bases between. The CDR3, as DNA: TGTGCCAGCAGTCCCTGGACAGAGAGCACAGATACGCAGTATTTT. Residues: CASSPWTESTDTQYF.

The chain recombines TRBV19 with TRBJ2-6; D gene unclear. Trimming cost V 3 bases and J 0 bases, with 15 bases left between them. CDR3 size: 18 residues. Germline V gene data show CDR1 as LNHDA and CDR2 as SQIVND (reference sequence). The CDR3 sequence is CASSIIGLPGSGANVLTF. CDR3 DNA sequence: TGTGCCAGTAGTATCATCGGTCTTCCCGGCTCTGGGGCCAACGTCCTGACTTTC.

This clone was detected once. The chain links TRBV6-1 to TRBJ2-1; 9 positions agree with TRBD2. The CDR3 is 14 amino acids. Unmatched junction bases numbered 3, after V lost 2 bases and J lost 7 bases. From germline, CDR1 is MNHNS and CDR2 SASEGT. In DNA form, the CDR3 reads TGTGCCAGCAGTGAACTAGCGGGGTTTAATGAGCAGTTCTTC. This codes for CASSELAGFNEQFF.

The chain recombines TRBV19 with TRBJ2-7; possibly TRBD2 for D (6 bases). Germline lookup yields CDR1 LNHDA and CDR2 SQIVND (reference sequence). The CDR3 runs 14 residues. With 6 bases removed from V and 2 bases from J, the gap between germline ends came to 14 bases. The CDR3 region is CASSGSAYPYEQYF. The CDR3, as DNA: TGTGCCAGTAGCGGGAGTGCTTACCCCTACGAGCAGTACTTC.

The chain joins TRBV11-2 to TRBJ1-1, with D tentatively TRBD1 (5 bases). V dropped 1 base and J dropped 1 base, with 13 bases sitting between them. Germline CDR1 SGHAT, CDR2 FQNNGV. There are 16 residues in the CDR3. CDR3 DNA: TGTGCCAGCAGCTTAGGCGGGGGGTATAGGAACACTGAAGCTTTCTTT. This sequence encodes CASSLGGGYRNTEAFF.

The chain combines TRBV29-1 with TRBJ1-3, with 9 nucleotides matching TRBD1. Germline trimming cut 5 bases from V and 3 bases from J; bases unmatched to any gene: 5. Germline assignment: CDR1 SQVTM and CDR2 ANQGSEA. This CDR3 is 14 amino acids long. The CDR3 DNA sequence: TGCAGCGTTACAGGGGGCCAGCATGGAAACACCATATATTTT. It is translated as CSVTGGQHGNTIYF.

This rearrangement joins TRBV7-8 to TRBJ2-2; 10 bases match TRBD1. The CDR3 extends over 16 amino acids. The germline V gene encodes CDR1 SGHVS and CDR2 FQNEAQ. Germline trimming cut 1 base from V and 4 bases from J; bases unmatched to any gene: 3. The CDR3 region is CASSLGDRGRTGELFF. For the CDR3, the DNA is TGTGCCAGCAGCTTAGGGGACAGGGGTCGCACCGGGGAGCTGTTTTTT.

This chain connects TRBV6-1 to TRBJ2-5, with TRBD1 matching 8 bases. Trimming at V came to 7 bases and at J to 9 bases, leaving 16 bases not matched to a gene. The CDR3 sequence is 15 residues long. CDR1 and CDR2 from the germline V gene are MNHNS and SASEGT. This CDR3 reads CASTPLRQGQWAQYF. DNA for the CDR3: TGTGCCAGCACCCCCCTCCGACAGGGGCAATGGGCCCAGTACTTC.

A single count supports this clone. The rearrangement uses TRBV7-9 and TRBJ2-2, with D possibly being TRBD2 (6 bases). This CDR3 has 16 amino acids. Deletions cut 5 bases from V and 4 bases from J, with 17 bases between. Per germline, CDR1 SEHNR and CDR2 FQNEAQ (reference sequence). The DNA for the CDR3 is TGTGCCAGCAGCCCCGGGGGTCCGGGGTCCACCGGGGAGCTGTTTTTT. This gives the protein CASSPGGPGSTGELFF.

The chain combines TRBV28 with TRBJ2-5; 7 bases are a match to TRBD1. CDR1 is MDHEN and CDR2 is SYDVKM in the germline V gene. The V gene end was trimmed by 2 bases and the J gene end by 5 bases; junction bases not matched to a gene: 8. This CDR3 has 15 amino acids. This CDR3 reads CASSLMQQGSETQYF. DNA of the CDR3: TGTGCCAGCAGTTTAATGCAACAGGGGTCGGAGACCCAGTACTTC.

The rearrangement links TRBV7-2 to TRBJ1-1; D remains unclear. The CDR3 is 15 residues long. Trimming removed 4 bases from V and 3 bases from J, with 15 bases in between. Germline-derived CDR1 and CDR2 are SGHTA and FQGNSA. The CDR3 protein is CASSSDLGRDTEAFF. The CDR3 DNA sequence: TGTGCCAGCAGCTCCGACCTAGGGCGGGACACTGAAGCTTTCTTT. Based on the CDR3 plus reference TRBV7-2 and TRBJ1-1, the full variable domain is GAGVSQSPSNKVTEKGKDVELRCDPISGHTALYWYRQSLGQGLEFLIYFQGNSAPDKSGLPSDRFSAERTGGSVSTLTIQRTQQEDSAVYLCASSSDLGRDTEAFFGQGTRLTVV.

The chain uses TRBV6-5 and TRBJ2-4; 8 bases align to TRBD1. CDR3 length equals 16 residues. The V gene end was trimmed by 4 bases and the J gene end by 0 bases; junction bases not matched to a gene: 5. Germline CDR1 reads MNHEY; CDR2 reads SVGAGI. The CDR3 here is CASSSDRVGAKNIQYF. The CDR3 DNA reads TGTGCCAGCAGTTCGGACAGGGTGGGAGCCAAAAACATTCAGTACTTC.